The source of this TCR beta chain is a study of PD-L1 blockade in urothelial cancer. On the study more broadly: Twenty-five of the 29 patients were men with bladder-origin urothelial cancer. Blood was analyzed 3 weeks (second dose) and 6 weeks after treatment start.

Sequencing was performed with immunoSEQ multiplex PCR; in TCRdb, only in-frame clones are kept and a portion is missing. The table has 95,000 or so clones, more than 75% seen once; the top ten hold 2% to 2.5%. Documented time point: pretreatment peripheral blood. After removal of 0 bases from V and 5 bases from J, the junction contained 2 bases not matched to a gene. CDR3 length: 14 amino acids. Germline assignment: CDR1 SGHRS and CDR2 YFSETQ. The receptor was isolated from a man aged 55 to 70 with urothelial cancer. Sequencing used PBMCs, obtained around atezolizumab (anti-PD-L1) treatment. This rearrangement joins TRBV5-1 to TRBJ2-7, with TRBD1 matching 10 bases. The CDR3 region is CASSLAGTGDEQYF. CDR3 DNA: TGCGCCAGCAGCTTGGCCGGGACAGGGGACGAGCAGTACTTC.